These T cell receptor beta chains were read from a single sample in a study of blood T cells in healthy people across ages. One entry per CDR3 protein results from TCRdb running MiXCR on the 5' RACE reads. The sample yields fewer than 900,000 distinct CDR3 sequences, around 40% seen once. Material: blood. Receptors originate from a woman in her fifties or sixties in good health. Both conserved end residues are part of each CDR3. The D gene is left open where the match is weak. Clone size appears in some rows only: once, few, many, or a class for an expanded clone.

D	size	V	J	CDR3	DNA
TRBD2	few	TRBV7-2	TRBJ2-1	CASSFGTSGGEQFF	TGTGCCAGCAGCTTTGGGACTAGCGGGGGGGAGCAGTTCTTC
TRBD1	NA	TRBV10-3	TRBJ1-1	CASSYQRDRVVNTEAFF	TGTGCCAGCAGTTATCAGCGGGACAGGGTCGTCAACACTGAAGCTTTCTTT
NA	NA	TRBV18	TRBJ2-5	CASSPQAGRVTQYF	TGTGCCAGCTCACCACAGGCGGGAAGGGTGACCCAGTACTTC
NA	many	TRBV20-1	TRBJ2-7	CSARRLGGIHEQYF	TGCAGTGCTAGACGTCTGGGGGGAATCCACGAGCAGTACTTC
TRBD2	NA	TRBV6-6	TRBJ2-5	CASSYRAASGERETQYF	TGTGCCAGCAGTTACCGGGCGGCTAGCGGGGAAAGGGAGACCCAGTACTTC
NA	NA	TRBV4-2	TRBJ2-3	CASSQKGADTQYF	TGTGCCAGCAGCCAGAAGGGTGCAGATACGCAGTATTTT
TRBD1	NA	TRBV11-2	TRBJ1-2	CASSSRWTGSTYGYTF	TGTGCCAGCAGCTCCCGTTGGACAGGGAGTACCTATGGCTACACCTTC
TRBD2	once	TRBV25-1	TRBJ2-7	CASSKSGGRVYEQYF	TGTGCCAGCAGTAAAAGTGGAGGGAGGGTGTACGAGCAGTACTTC
NA	NA	TRBV3-1	TRBJ2-7	CASNPFGGMREQYF	TGTGCCAGCAACCCATTTGGGGGAATGAGAGAGCAGTACTTC
NA	NA	TRBV5-1	TRBJ2-2	CASSSGPHGELFF	TGCGCCAGCTCCAGCGGGCCCCACGGGGAGCTGTTTTTT
NA	NA	TRBV3-1	TRBJ1-5	CASSQEGANQPQHF	TGTGCCAGCAGCCAAGAGGGGGCGAATCAGCCCCAGCATTTT
NA	NA	TRBV20-1	TRBJ2-1	CSASGNSNEQFF	TGCAGTGCTAGCGGGAACAGCAATGAGCAGTTCTTC
NA	NA	TRBV12-3/TRBV12-4	TRBJ2-3	CASSSWRADTQYF	TGTGCCAGCAGTTCCTGGAGGGCAGATACGCAGTATTTT
TRBD2	NA	TRBV20-1	TRBJ2-1	CSARATGLAVYNEQFF	TGCAGTGCTAGAGCCACGGGACTAGCAGTCTACAATGAGCAGTTCTTC
NA	NA	TRBV7-9	TRBJ2-7	CASSLDGGFFYEQYF	TGTGCCAGCAGCTTAGACGGGGGCTTCTTCTACGAGCAGTACTTC
NA	NA	TRBV5-1	TRBJ2-2	CASSLEGFHGELFF	TGCGCCAGCAGCTTGGAAGGGTTCCACGGGGAGCTGTTTTTT
TRBD1	NA	TRBV20-1	TRBJ2-7	CSASGTDSYEQYF	TGCAGTGCTAGTGGGACAGACTCCTACGAGCAGTACTTC
NA	NA	TRBV4-1	TRBJ1-6	CASSQDANGAGSYNSPLHF	TGCGCCAGCAGCCAAGACGCGAACGGAGCAGGGTCGTATAATTCACCTCTCCACTTT
TRBD1	many	TRBV14	TRBJ2-1	CASSPDRLKFF	TGTGCCAGCAGCCCGGACAGGCTGAAGTTCTTC
NA	few	TRBV7-2	TRBJ1-5	CASSGRTGSGNQPQHF	TGTGCCAGCAGCGGGCGGACGGGATCGGGCAATCAGCCCCAGCATTTT
NA	few	TRBV5-1	TRBJ2-1	CASSLGGAVNNEQFF	TGCGCCAGCAGCTTGGGAGGGGCGGTCAACAATGAGCAGTTCTTC
NA	NA	TRBV14	TRBJ2-3	CASSPEWRGHTQYF	TGTGCCAGCAGCCCCGAATGGAGGGGACATACGCAGTATTTT
TRBD2	few	TRBV12-3/TRBV12-4	TRBJ2-5	CASSGAGGPETQYF	TGTGCCAGCAGTGGAGCGGGGGGGCCAGAGACCCAGTACTTC
TRBD2	NA	TRBV7-8	TRBJ2-1	CASSRPGTSGGAYEQFF	TGTGCCAGCAGCCGTCCCGGGACTAGCGGGGGGGCCTATGAGCAGTTCTTC
TRBD2	few	TRBV5-6	TRBJ2-7	CASSLLAGGSQAQYF	TGTGCCAGCAGCTTGTTGGCGGGGGGAAGTCAGGCCCAGTACTTC
TRBD2	few	TRBV20-1	TRBJ2-1	CSARDPSGRLHNEQFF	TGCAGTGCTAGAGATCCCAGCGGGAGGCTCCACAATGAGCAGTTCTTC
NA	few	TRBV3-1	TRBJ2-7	CASSQEGRAQEQYF	TGTGCCAGCAGCCAAGAGGGCAGGGCCCAAGAGCAGTACTTC
TRBD1	NA	TRBV7-2	TRBJ2-3	CASSSYTGEGQYF	TGTGCCAGCAGCTCTTACACAGGGGAAGGGCAGTATTTT
NA	NA	TRBV20-1	TRBJ2-7	CSARGKTGLTYEQYF	TGCAGTGCTAGAGGTAAAACAGGCCTTACCTACGAGCAGTACTTC
NA	NA	TRBV7-2	TRBJ2-7	CASSFQQGTAYEQYF	TGTGCCAGCAGCTTCCAACAGGGAACCGCCTACGAGCAGTACTTC
NA	few	TRBV3-1	TRBJ2-1	CASSQDLSRPSDNEQFF	TGTGCCAGCAGCCAAGATCTGAGCAGACCTTCGGACAATGAGCAGTTCTTC
TRBD2	NA	TRBV20-1	TRBJ2-3	CSASGSGRTDTQYF	TGCAGTGCTTCAGGAAGCGGGAGAACAGATACGCAGTATTTT
NA	many	TRBV5-6	TRBJ2-5	CASSWGVGTRKTQYF	TGTGCCAGCAGCTGGGGGGTCGGGACAAGGAAGACCCAGTACTTC
NA	NA	TRBV20-1	TRBJ1-1	CSARVMGLGNTEAFF	TGCAGTGCCCGAGTGATGGGTCTGGGGAACACTGAAGCTTTCTTT
NA	NA	TRBV18	TRBJ1-2	CASSPDPGGYTF	TGTGCCAGCTCACCAGACCCTGGGGGCTACACCTTC
TRBD2	NA	TRBV20-1	TRBJ2-5	CSASGTSGRRGTYNEQYF	TGCAGTGCTAGCGGGACTAGCGGGAGGAGGGGCACCTACAATGAGCAGTACTTC
NA	few	TRBV27	TRBJ2-1	CASSTEETQFF	TGTGCCAGCAGTACAGAAGAGACCCAGTTCTTC
TRBD2	once	TRBV13	TRBJ2-5	CASSLTGLPIRGYQETQYF	TGTGCCAGCAGCTTAACGGGACTACCAATACGAGGGTACCAAGAGACCCAGTACTTC
NA	NA	TRBV12-3/TRBV12-4	TRBJ2-2	CADTPNTGELFF	TGTGCCGACACCCCGAACACCGGGGAGCTGTTTTTT
NA	NA	TRBV4-2	TRBJ1-6	CASSQERVGDNNSPLHF	TGTGCCAGCAGCCAAGAAAGGGTGGGGGATAATAATTCACCCCTCCACTTT